This T cell receptor (beta chain) was found in a study of T cell clones after liver transplantation. Overall study: TCRbeta sequencing after a pre-transplant mixed lymphocyte reaction identified graft-donor-reactive clones, later tracked in post-transplant blood.

With respect to this clone: Its specificity is not known. Other DNA sequences within the sample encode an identical CDR3.

The study's findings and limits: Donor-reactive sequences fell more than third party-reactive ones, suggesting partial deletion.

The germline V gene has CDR1 GTSNPN and CDR2 SVGIG (reference sequence). Trimming removed 0 bases at V and 4 bases at J, with 6 bases between. This CDR3 has 13 residues. Sorting of unstimulated PBMCs yielded separate CD3+CD4+ and CD3+CD8+ fractions. Clones were read by immunoSEQ multiplex PCR, and TCRdb kept only the in-frame ones, dropping some. The profile shows tens of thousands of clones, around 75% of them singletons. The input for sequencing was CD4+ T cells from blood, taken before liver transplant. The chain recombines TRBV30 with TRBJ1-4; D is uncertain. The source of this sequence is a human donor who received a liver transplant. CDR3 protein: CAWSVRYNEKLFF. As DNA, the CDR3 is TGTGCCTGGAGTGTACGGTATAATGAAAAACTGTTTTTT.